This T cell receptor (beta chain) was obtained from a study of blood T cells in healthy people across ages. Study-wide findings and caveats: Versus aged donors, long-lived donors had higher diversity and more naive CD4+ cells.

A second roughly 7 to 12 cycle PCR used barcoded and J-beta primers. Per-sample output comprised a minimum of 3 million paired-end reads containing CDR3. TCRdb re-called the 5' RACE reads through MiXCR, storing one row per CDR3 protein. The table includes 750,000 to 950,000 distinct CDR3 sequences, around half detected once. On this clonotype: Antigen specificity is unknown.

V lost 6 bases, J lost 5 bases, and 13 bases lay in between. Germline-derived CDR1 and CDR2 are MNHNS and SASEGT. This CDR3 has 14 amino acids. The J gene is TRBJ1-4, the V gene TRBV6-1, with D perhaps matching TRBD1 (5 bases). The sequencing sample was made of blood. This receptor was identified in a man older than 75 in good health. Here the CDR3 reads CASRTTVWNEKLFF. The DNA for the CDR3 is TGTGCCAGCAGGACGACAGTTTGGAATGAAAAACTGTTTTTT.